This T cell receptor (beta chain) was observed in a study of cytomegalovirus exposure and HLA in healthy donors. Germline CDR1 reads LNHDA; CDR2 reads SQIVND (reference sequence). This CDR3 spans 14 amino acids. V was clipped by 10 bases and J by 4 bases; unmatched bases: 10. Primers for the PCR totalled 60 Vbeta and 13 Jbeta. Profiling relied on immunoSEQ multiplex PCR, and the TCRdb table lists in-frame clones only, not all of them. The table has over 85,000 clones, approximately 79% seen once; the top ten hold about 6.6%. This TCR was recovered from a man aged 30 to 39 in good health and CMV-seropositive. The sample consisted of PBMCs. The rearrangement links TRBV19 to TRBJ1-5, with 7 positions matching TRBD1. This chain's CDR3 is CATHDRDLNQPQHF. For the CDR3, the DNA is TGTGCCACTCACGACAGGGATCTGAATCAGCCCCAGCATTTT.